This T cell receptor (beta chain) was sequenced for a study of response to subunit inactivated influenza vaccine. TCRdb fed the RT-PCR reads into MiXCR, producing one record per CDR3 protein. This table holds under 950,000 distinct CDR3 sequences, approximately 21% found once. Notes on the study in general: The study's authors posited that every seasonal influenza vaccination enlists few new T cells.

As concerns this clonotype: The antigen is unknown.

This CDR3 region has 15 residues. V lost 6 bases and J 4 bases, leaving 16 bases between the germline ends. The germline V gene has CDR1 LGHDT and CDR2 YNNKEL (reference sequence). The TCR comes from a man aged 50 to 60 who received an inactivated influenza vaccine. The chain has TRBV3-1 and TRBJ2-1; D is perhaps TRBD1 (5 bases). This material consisted of PBMCs from blood, taken more than 4 days after vaccination. The CDR3 nucleotides are TGTGCCAGCAGTCCGGAGCAGGGATATTACAATGAGCAGTTCTTC. This codes for CASSPEQGYYNEQFF.